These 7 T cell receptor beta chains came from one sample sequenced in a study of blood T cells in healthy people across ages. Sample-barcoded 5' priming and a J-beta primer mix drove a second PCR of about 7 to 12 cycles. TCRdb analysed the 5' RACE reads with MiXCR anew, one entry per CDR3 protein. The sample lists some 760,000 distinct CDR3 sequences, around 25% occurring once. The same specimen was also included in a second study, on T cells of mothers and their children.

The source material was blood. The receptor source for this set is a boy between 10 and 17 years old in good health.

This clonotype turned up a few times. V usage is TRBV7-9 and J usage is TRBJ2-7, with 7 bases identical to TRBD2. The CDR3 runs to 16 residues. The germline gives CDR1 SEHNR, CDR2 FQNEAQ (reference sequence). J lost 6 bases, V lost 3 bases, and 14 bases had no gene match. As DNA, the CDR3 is TGTGCCAGCAGCTTCGAAAGGCGGGAGCTCCAAGGCGAGCAGTACTTC. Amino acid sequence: CASSFERRELQGEQYF.

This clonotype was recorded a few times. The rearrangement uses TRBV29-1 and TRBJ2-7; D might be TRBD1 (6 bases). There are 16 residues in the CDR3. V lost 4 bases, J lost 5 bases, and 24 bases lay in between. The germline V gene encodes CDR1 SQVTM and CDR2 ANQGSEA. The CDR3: CSVVGYPQGGSDEQYF. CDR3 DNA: TGCAGCGTTGTGGGGTACCCACAGGGTGGGAGCGACGAGCAGTACTTC.

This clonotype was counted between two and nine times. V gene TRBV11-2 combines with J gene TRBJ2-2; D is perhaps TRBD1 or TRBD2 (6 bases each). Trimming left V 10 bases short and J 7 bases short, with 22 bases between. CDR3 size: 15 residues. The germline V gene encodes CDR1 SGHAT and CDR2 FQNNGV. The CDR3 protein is CATTITGGRSGELFF. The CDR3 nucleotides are TGTGCCACAACGATTACCGGGGGCAGGAGCGGGGAGCTGTTTTTT.

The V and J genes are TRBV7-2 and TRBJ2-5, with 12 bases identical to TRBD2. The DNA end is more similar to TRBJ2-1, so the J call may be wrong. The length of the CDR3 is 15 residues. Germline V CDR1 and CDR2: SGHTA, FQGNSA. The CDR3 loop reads CASSHRTSGDNEQFF. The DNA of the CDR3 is TGTGCCAGCAGCCACCGGACTAGCGGGGACAATGAGCAGTTCTTC.

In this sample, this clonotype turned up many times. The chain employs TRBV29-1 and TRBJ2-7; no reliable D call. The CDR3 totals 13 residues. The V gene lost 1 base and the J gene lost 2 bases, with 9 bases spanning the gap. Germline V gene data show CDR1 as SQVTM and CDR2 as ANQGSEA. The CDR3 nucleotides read TGCAGCGTTGAAGGGCTGGCTCCCTACGAGCAGTACTTC. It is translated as CSVEGLAPYEQYF.

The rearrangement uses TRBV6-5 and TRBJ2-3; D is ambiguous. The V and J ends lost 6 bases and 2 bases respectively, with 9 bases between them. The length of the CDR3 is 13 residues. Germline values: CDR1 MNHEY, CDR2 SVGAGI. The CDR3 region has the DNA TGTGCCAGCAGGAAAGATCCCACAGATACGCAGTATTTT. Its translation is CASRKDPTDTQYF.

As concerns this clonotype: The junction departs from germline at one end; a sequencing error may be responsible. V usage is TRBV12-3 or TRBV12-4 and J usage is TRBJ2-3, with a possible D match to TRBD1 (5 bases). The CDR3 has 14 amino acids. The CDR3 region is CATIASLMTDTEYF. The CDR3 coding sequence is TGTGCCACCATCGCCAGCCTGATGACAGATACGGAGTATTTT.